This T cell receptor beta chain is drawn from a study of T-cell reconstitution after alpha-beta-depleted transplantation in children. Regarding the study as a whole: At one year after transplant, newly produced T cells mostly accounted for T-cell counts and diversity. Two months or so post-transplant, alpha-beta T cells reportedly derived from several hundred expanded graft clones. In some patients, recipient T cells and intrathymic progenitors surviving conditioning explained high day-60 diversity.

Unique molecular identifiers tagged the TCRbeta library. TCRdb re-analysed the PCR reads in MiXCR, keeping a single row per CDR3 protein. Here the sample spans around 440,000 distinct CDR3 sequences, under 12% being singletons. CDR1 SGHVS and CDR2 FNYEAQ come from the germline V gene. Trimming cost V 5 bases and J 6 bases, with 13 bases left between them. The CDR3 sequence is 14 residues long. This clonotype has a count of ten or more. Its antigen is undetermined. The chain couples TRBV7-6 to TRBJ2-2, with D possibly being TRBD2 (6 bases). The TCR originated in a child aged 2-15 years with inherited bone marrow failure, due to receive a stem cell transplant. Specimen: PBMCs, collected before TCRalphabeta/CD19-depleted stem cell transplant. CDR3: CASSGLGGAGELFF. In nucleotides, the CDR3 is TGTGCCAGCAGCGGGTTAGGAGGGGCCGGGGAGCTGTTTTTT.